The entry that follows covers one T cell receptor beta chain sequence. Antigen: not known. This CDR3 region has 12 residues. Germline loops: CDR1 SGHRS, CDR2 YFSETQ. Trimming took 7 bases from V and 4 from J; bases not matched to a gene: 3. The unexposed donors gave CD4+ T cells in about 2010-2019, prior to COVID-19. After about 10 days of culture, CD4+ T cells were isolated. Unexposed-donor CD4+ T cells were probed with SARS-CoV-2 S/N and four cold-coronavirus spikes, cells permitting. This entry belongs to a study of CD4 T cells in relation to SARS-CoV-2 and coronaviruses. On the study more broadly: Controls used an HIV-1 Nef peptide pool or no peptide. Study-level points and caveats: Pre-pandemic and post-infection samples never came from the same donor.

Sequenced by immunoSEQ multiplex PCR; TCRdb stores in-frame clones only, minus some. In the table there are roughly 21,000 clones, more than 60% of which are singletons. The V and J genes are TRBV5-1 and TRBJ2-5; 8 bases align to TRBD2. This receptor was identified in a human donor in good health. The source material was CD4+ T cells from PBMCs, cultured in vitro. CDR3 amino acids: CASRGGGETQYF. In nucleotides, the CDR3 is TGCGCCAGCCGGGGGGGAGGAGAGACCCAGTACTTC. The full variable domain, in which reference TRBV5-1 and TRBJ2-5 provide the parts outside the CDR3, is KAGVTQTPRYLIKTRGQQVTLSCSPISGHRSVSWYQQTPGQGLQFLFEYFSETQRNKGNFPGRFSGRQFSNSRSEMNVSTLELGDSALYLCASRGGGETQYFGPGTRLLVL.